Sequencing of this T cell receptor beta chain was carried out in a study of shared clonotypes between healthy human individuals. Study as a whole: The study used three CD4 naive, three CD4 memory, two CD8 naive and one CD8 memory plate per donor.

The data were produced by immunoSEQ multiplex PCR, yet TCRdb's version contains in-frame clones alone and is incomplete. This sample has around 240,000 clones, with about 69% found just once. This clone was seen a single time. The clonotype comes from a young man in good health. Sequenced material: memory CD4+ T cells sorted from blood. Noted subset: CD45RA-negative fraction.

The CDR3 here is CASSLAGYAEAFF. CDR3 coding DNA: TGCGCCAGCAGCTTGGCGGGTTACGCTGAAGCTTTCTTT. V usage is TRBV5-1 and J usage is TRBJ1-1; no clear D. V gave up 0 bases and J gave up 6 bases, with 9 bases separating them. This CDR3 region has 13 residues. Germline loops: CDR1 SGHRS, CDR2 YFSETQ.